The clone carrying this T cell receptor beta chain turned up a few times. The antigen is unknown. The entry originates in a study of blood T cells in healthy people across ages. With a J-beta primer mix and a sample-barcoded 5' primer, a second PCR ran roughly 6 to 11 cycles. TCRdb re-called the 5' RACE reads through MiXCR, storing one row per CDR3 protein. Altogether some 730,000 distinct CDR3 sequences are present, about 20% being singletons, with the ten largest covering about 22%. Peripheral blood, roughly 9.1 milliliters per donor, was collected. Isolating PBMCs gave at least 6 million of these cells per sample. The CDR3 consists of 14 residues. V lost 6 bases and J lost 7, with 13 bases in between. The germline gives CDR1 SGHTA, CDR2 FQGNSA. General study results and limits: Expanded clonotype shifts may have been confounded, as the donors had an unknown CMV status. Long-lived donors had more naive CD4+ cells and higher diversity than aged donors.

V usage is TRBV7-2 and J usage is TRBJ1-6; no reliable D call. The TCR sequence derives from a man aged 65-85 years in good health. The sample consisted of blood. CDR3 sequence (DNA): TGTGCCAGCAGTACTACGGTTAAAAATTCACCCCTCCACTTT. Translating it yields CASSTTVKNSPLHF.